The clone carrying this T cell receptor (beta chain) occurred many times. This entry belongs to a study of sequential checkpoint blockade in melanoma. Overall study: Randomization was 1:1 between first-line nivolumab→ipilimumab and ipilimumab→nivolumab. Matched biopsies came pretreatment and at week 13 for some 22 patients.

Libraries were prepared by immunoSEQ multiplex PCR; TCRdb keeps only in-frame clonotypes and omits some of them. The sample gives some 9,600 clones, about 24% of which show up once; approximately 16% is in the top ten. Treatment: randomized to nivolumab then ipilimumab (arm A) or the reverse (arm B). In germline, CDR1 is SGHNT, CDR2 YENEEA. The length of the CDR3 is 14 residues. Trimming took off 8 bases at V and 2 bases at J, with 15 bases between the two ends. Sequences were derived from tumor tissue (inferred from file names), sampled from a patient given nivolumab and ipilimumab in sequence. The source is a human donor with melanoma. V usage is TRBV11-3 and J usage is TRBJ1-1; D not resolved. CDR3 protein: CASSLEATNTEAFF. Here the CDR3 DNA reads TGTGCCAGCTCCCTGGAGGCTACTAACACTGAAGCTTTCTTT.